Below, 20 T cell receptor beta chains from the same sample are listed, as sequenced in a study of metastatic and nonmetastatic thyroid tumors. All patients reached thyroid surgery having received no treatment beforehand. TCRdb reprocessed the PCR reads via MiXCR. This table has some 23,000 clones, approximately 30% appearing once. Sequenced sample: tumor tissue. Receptors were obtained from a female donor with papillary thyroid cancer or a benign thyroid nodule (not recorded which). Some clones in this sample may be carry-over from other donors' samples.

This clone was seen only once. The chain combines TRBV20-1 with TRBJ1-5, with D possibly being TRBD1 (6 bases). The V end was cut by 3 bases, the J end by 2 bases, with 17 bases between. Germline-derived CDR1 and CDR2 are DFQATT and SNEGSKA (reference sequence). This CDR3 region has 16 residues. For the CDR3, the DNA is TGCAGTGCTAGTATCGATCCAGGGGCGGGCAATCAGCCCCAGCATTTT. Amino acids: CSASIDPGAGNQPQHF.

This clone was observed a few times. J is TRBJ2-5 and V is TRBV6-1; no definite D call. The CDR3 has 13 residues. The germline gives CDR1 MNHNS, CDR2 SASEGT. Trimming cost V 3 bases and J 5 bases, with 10 bases left between them. The CDR3 nucleotides read TGTGCCAGCAGTGAGGGTGAGGCCGAGACCCAGTACTTC. Amino acid sequence: CASSEGEAETQYF.

This clone has more than one count but fewer than ten. The chain joins TRBV6-1 to TRBJ1-6; D is unclear. The CDR3 extends over 13 amino acids. Germline loops: CDR1 MNHNS, CDR2 SASEGT. Trimming pared 6 bases from V and 3 bases from J, leaving 6 bases between. CDR3 DNA: TGTGCCAGCAGGCCTCTCTATAATTCACCCCTCCACTTT. The encoded protein is CASRPLYNSPLHF.

As concerns this clone: A much larger clone differs by one base, so this may be a read error. The same CDR3 can be traced to other DNA sequences in this sample. The chain recombines TRBV5-1 with TRBJ2-3; D gene unclear. The CDR3 consists of 15 residues. From germline, CDR1 is SGHRS and CDR2 YFSETQ. V was cut by 2 bases and J by 14 bases, with 24 bases left in between. The CDR3 DNA is TGCGCCAGCAGCTTAGGCGTCCAGAGCACAGATACTCGGTATTTT. Amino acids: CASSLGVQSTDTRYF.

This clone was seen a few times. The junction and the germline gene differ at one end; a read error may be behind it. The CDR3 DNA follows: TGTGCCAGCAGTTACTCCGCGGGACGGATACAAGATACCCAGTACTTC. The encoded protein is CASSYSAGRIQDTQYF. The gene calls are TRBV6-2 or TRBV6-3 and TRBJ2-5, with D possibly TRBD2 on 6 matching bases. CDR1 and CDR2 (germline): MNHEY, SVGEGT. The CDR3 length is 16 residues.

This clone was counted between two and nine times. V is TRBV12-3 or TRBV12-4 and J is TRBJ1-5; D is ambiguous. Trimming stripped 2 bases from V and 0 bases from J, with 8 bases between. The CDR3 runs to 15 residues. The CDR3 nucleotides read TGTGCCAGCAGTTTAATGGCGATTAGCAATCAGCCCCAGCATTTT. Translated: CASSLMAISNQPQHF.

As to this clone: It may be a read error: a sequence one base away is much more abundant. V is TRBV6-1 and J is TRBJ2-1; D call uncertain. Germline V gene sequence: CDR1 MNHNS, CDR2 SASEGT. CDR3 length equals 16 residues. The germline V and J ends were trimmed by 3 bases and 7 bases, with 19 bases remaining between them. This CDR3 is CASSEDVRVLGNEQFF. The CDR3 nucleotides read TGTGCCAGCAGTGAGGATGTAAGGGTTTTAGGGAATGAGCAGTTCTTC.

The chain is built from TRBV10-3 and TRBJ2-7, with D perhaps being TRBD1 or TRBD2 (6 bases each). V lost 3 bases and J 10 bases, leaving 28 bases between the germline ends. CDR1 and CDR2 (germline): ENHRY, SYGVKD. CDR3 size: 17 residues. This CDR3 is CAISDPGLSGASYYQYF. In nucleotides, the CDR3 is TGTGCCATCAGTGATCCCGGACTATCGGGGGCATCCTACTATCAGTACTTC.

The J gene is TRBJ2-3, the V gene TRBV5-1; a weak D match, TRBD2 (5 bases). Germline CDR1 SGHRS, CDR2 YFSETQ. The V end lost 4 bases, the J end lost 4 bases, and 13 bases lay between the germline ends. The CDR3 is 14 residues long. CDR3 sequence (DNA): TGCGCCAGCAGCAAAAGTACGGAGGCAGATACGCAGTATTTT. Protein sequence: CASSKSTEADTQYF.

This clone occurred a few times. This sequence joins TRBV28 and TRBJ2-7, with 7 bases that match TRBD2. V trimming: 6 bases; J trimming: 2 bases; junction bases outside the gene matches: 7. CDR3 size: 14 residues. Germline V CDR1 and CDR2: MDHEN, SYDVKM. As DNA, the CDR3 is TGTGCCAGCAGCGGGCGGGAGTCACCCTACGAGCAGTACTTC. Its protein is CASSGRESPYEQYF.

This clone has a count of ten or more. This could be a read error, since a much larger clone is one nucleotide away. This is likely a read error, given that the CDR3 carries no conserved phenylalanine or tryptophan at its end. This rearrangement joins TRBV10-1 to TRBJ1-2; possible D gene TRBD1, 5 bases. V lost 2 bases and J 6 bases, leaving 13 bases between the germline ends. Germline CDR1 and CDR2: WNHNN and SYGVQD (reference sequence). This CDR3 has 14 residues. CDR3 loop: CASSERRGEDGYTL. The CDR3 DNA sequence: TGCGCCAGCAGTGAGCGGAGGGGCGAAGATGGCTACACCCTC.

This clone came up many times. The chain combines TRBV3-1 with TRBJ2-1, with D possibly matching TRBD2 (7 bases). Trimming cost V 1 base and J 2 bases, with 12 bases left between them. The CDR3 is made up of 16 amino acids. Germline V lookup: CDR1 LGHDT, CDR2 YNNKEL (reference sequence). CDR3 region: CASSQVGGRAYNEQFF. The CDR3 nucleotides read TGTGCCAGCAGCCAAGTGGGGGGGCGGGCCTACAATGAGCAGTTCTTC.

This clone occurred many times. This rearrangement joins TRBV5-6 to TRBJ1-1, with D uncertain. Germline V lookup: CDR1 SGHDT, CDR2 YYEEEE. The CDR3 length is 14 residues. Trimming left V 0 bases short and J 3 bases short, with 9 bases between. The CDR3 DNA reads as TGTGCCAGCAGCTTGGGTGGGGTGGACACTGAAGCTTTCTTT. It specifies CASSLGGVDTEAFF. Filled out from reference TRBV5-6 and TRBJ1-1, the complete variable domain reads DAGVTQSPTHLIKTRGQQVTLRCSPKSGHDTVSWYQQALGQGPQFIFQYYEEEERQRGNFPDRFSGHQFPNYSSELNVNALLLGDSALYLCASSLGGVDTEAFFGQGTRLTVV.

This clone has a single count. The J gene is TRBJ2-7, the V gene TRBV20-1, with D tentatively TRBD2 (5 bases). Trimming cost V 6 bases and J 1 base, with 13 bases left between them. Germline assignment: CDR1 DFQATT and CDR2 SNEGSKA (reference sequence). The CDR3 runs to 13 residues. CDR3 loop: CSARLSESYEQYF. CDR3 DNA: TGCAGTGCGAGACTATCGGAGTCCTACGAGCAGTACTTC.

This clone was seen only a few times. The rearrangement links TRBV28 to TRBJ1-1; D is ambiguous. CDR1 and CDR2 (germline): MDHEN, SYDVKM. V was trimmed by 6 bases and J by 12 bases, leaving 14 bases between them. This CDR3 region has 11 residues. The CDR3 region has the DNA TGTGCCAGCAGCCGATCGCCCAGGACTTTCTTT. Translating it yields CASSRSPRTFF. Based on the CDR3 plus reference TRBV28 and TRBJ1-1, the full variable domain is DVKVTQSSRYLVKRTGEKVFLECVQDMDHENMFWYRQDPGLGLRLIYFSYDVKMKEKGDIPEGYSVSREKKERFSLILESASTNQTSMYLCASSRSPRTFFGQGTRLTVV.

This clone was counted many times. The chain employs TRBV19 and TRBJ1-4; D perhaps matches TRBD1 (5 bases). Trimming cost V 8 bases and J 4 bases, with 14 bases left between them. The germline V gene has CDR1 LNHDA and CDR2 SQIVND (reference sequence). CDR3 length: 14 residues. The CDR3 bases are TGTGCCAGTGGACATGGGGGGTTTAATGAAAAACTGTTTTTT. Translating it yields CASGHGGFNEKLFF.

This clone was recorded a few times. This chain links TRBV2 with TRBJ2-4; D perhaps matches TRBD2 (5 bases). Germline V gene sequence: CDR1 SNHLY, CDR2 FYNNEI. The CDR3 extends over 14 amino acids. The V end lost 5 bases, the J end lost 6 bases, and 14 bases lay between the germline ends. CDR3 region: CASSSWESRNIQYF. The CDR3, as DNA: TGTGCCAGCAGTTCGTGGGAGTCTAGAAACATTCAGTACTTC.

The chain has TRBV6-2 or TRBV6-3 and TRBJ2-7; D call uncertain. The CDR3 extends over 12 amino acids. The V gene lost 6 bases and the J gene lost 4 bases, with 10 bases spanning the gap. The germline CDR1 and CDR2 sequences are MNHEY and SVGEGT. For the CDR3, the DNA is TGTGCCAGCAGCCAGTCGGGTTACGAGCAGTACTTC. Translated: CASSQSGYEQYF.

This clone has more than one count but fewer than ten. The V and J genes are TRBV5-1 and TRBJ2-2; no definite D call. Germline V gene sequence: CDR1 SGHRS, CDR2 YFSETQ. This CDR3 has 13 amino acids. Between the trimmed V and J ends, which lost 1 base and 12 bases, there was a span of 13 bases. CDR3 loop: CASSLWWATQLFF. The CDR3, as DNA: TGCGCCAGCAGCTTGTGGTGGGCCACGCAGCTGTTTTTT.

The rearrangement uses TRBV20-1 and TRBJ2-3; TRBD2 matches at 7 bases. This CDR3 contains 16 residues. Trimming cost V 3 bases and J 2 bases; bases outside gene matches: 11. Germline loops: CDR1 DFQATT, CDR2 SNEGSKA (reference sequence). The CDR3 protein is CSARGAGVITTDTQYF. The DNA for the CDR3 is TGCAGTGCTAGGGGCGCGGGAGTGATAACCACAGATACGCAGTATTTT.